Listed below are T cell receptor beta chains from one sample, sequenced in a study of OX40 agonist ivuxolimab in advanced cancers. TCRdb's copy holds only in-frame clones and misses some; the assay was immunoSEQ multiplex PCR. The table lists about 7,800 clones, over 60% of them singletons. This specimen consisted of CD4+ or CD8+ T cells sorted from blood, obtained in a trial of the OX40 agonist ivuxolimab. The receptor source for this set is an adult with an advanced solid tumor such as melanoma, head and neck, liver or kidney cancer. CDR3s include the opening cysteine and the closing phenylalanine or tryptophan. The D gene is left open where the match is weak. Expanded clones get a size class; other rows say once, few or many, or leave the size out.

j_call	v_call	clone_size	d_call	cdr3_length	cdr3_aa	cdr3_nt
TRBJ1-1	TRBV7-2	.	TRBD1	15	CASSSQGEFGTEAFF	TGTGCCAGCAGCTCCCAGGGGGAGTTTGGCACTGAAGCTTTCTTT
TRBJ1-6	TRBV2	.	.	15	CASILDGQRGSPLHF	TGTGCCAGCATCCTGGATGGGCAGAGAGGGTCACCCCTCCACTTT
TRBJ2-7	TRBV6-5	.	.	14	CASSYFGKGNEQYF	TGTGCCAGCAGTTACTTCGGGAAGGGGAACGAGCAGTACTTC
TRBJ1-1	TRBV9	.	.	13	CASSVTGKTEAFF	TGTGCCAGCAGCGTAACAGGAAAAACTGAAGCTTTCTTT
TRBJ1-6	TRBV27	.	.	17	CASSLSGGRPYNSPLHF	TGTGCCAGCAGTTTATCGGGGGGCCGCCCCTATAATTCACCCCTCCACTTT
TRBJ1-3	TRBV9	.	.	15	CASSVGQDSGNTIYF	TGTGCCAGCAGCGTAGGACAAGACTCTGGAAACACCATATATTTT
TRBJ2-7	TRBV7-9	.	TRBD2	19	CASSFATHIPGLAVYEQYF	TGTGCCAGCAGCTTCGCCACCCATATACCGGGACTAGCGGTCTACGAGCAGTACTTC
TRBJ1-5	TRBV7-9	.	.	17	CASSRADLKYSNQPQHF	TGTGCCAGCAGCCGGGCGGACCTCAAATATAGCAATCAGCCCCAGCATTTT
TRBJ2-3	TRBV6-5	once	.	13	CASSLDSTDTQYF	TGTGCCAGCAGTTTGGACAGCACAGATACGCAGTATTTT
TRBJ1-1	TRBV21-1	.	.	16	CASRQIIATIRTEAFF	TGTGCCAGCAGACAAATAATAGCTACAATTCGCACTGAAGCTTTCTTT
TRBJ1-1	TRBV19	.	.	13	CASSIRLNTEAFF	TGTGCCAGTAGTATACGACTGAACACTGAAGCTTTCTTT
TRBJ2-1	TRBV5-4	medium-sized	TRBD2	13	CAVLAGGNNEQFF	TGTGCCGTTCTAGCGGGGGGGAACAATGAGCAGTTCTTC
TRBJ2-7	TRBV6-1	.	.	12	CASSEDGTEQYF	TGTGCCAGCAGTGAGGATGGTACCGAGCAGTACTTC
TRBJ1-5	TRBV4-1	medium-sized	TRBD1	15	CASSQTRQGAQPQHF	TGCGCCAGCAGCCAGACTCGACAGGGAGCACAGCCCCAGCATTTT
TRBJ2-7	TRBV14	.	TRBD1	17	CASSQGQGTGLVYEQYF	TGTGCCAGCAGCCAAGGACAGGGGACGGGATTAGTCTACGAGCAGTACTTC
TRBJ2-3	TRBV6-4	few	.	13	CASSYSDGDTQYF	TGTGCCAGCAGTTACTCGGACGGAGATACGCAGTATTTT
TRBJ2-2	TRBV29-1	.	TRBD1	14	CSVRGSGGPGELFF	TGCAGCGTTCGGGGGTCAGGGGGCCCCGGGGAGCTGTTTTTT
TRBJ1-2	TRBV5-6	.	.	16	CASSLEGGIANYGYTF	TGTGCCAGCAGCTTGGAAGGGGGGATCGCTAACTATGGCTACACCTTC
TRBJ1-5	TRBV28	medium-sized	.	13	CASSFQGYQPQHF	TGTGCCAGCAGTTTCCAGGGTTATCAGCCCCAGCATTTT
TRBJ2-1	TRBV4-1	medium-sized	.	12	CASSHGGIEQFF	TGCGCCAGCAGCCATGGAGGAATTGAGCAGTTCTTC
TRBJ1-4	TRBV5-4	.	.	15	CASSFGQSGYEKLFF	TGTGCCAGCAGCTTCGGACAGTCAGGGTATGAAAAACTGTTTTTT
TRBJ2-7	TRBV11-2	once	TRBD1	18	CASSLESGAGQGTYEQYF	TGTGCCAGCAGCTTAGAGTCGGGGGCGGGACAGGGGACCTACGAGCAGTACTTC
TRBJ1-3	TRBV6-1	.	.	14	CASSESILGNTIYF	TGTGCCAGCAGTGAATCCATCCTCGGAAACACCATATATTTT
TRBJ2-1	TRBV9	.	TRBD1	15	CASSAGTGLINEQFF	TGTGCCAGCAGCGCCGGGACAGGGTTAATCAATGAGCAGTTCTTC
TRBJ1-5	TRBV19	.	TRBD1	14	CASSIGQGEQPQHF	TGTGCCAGTAGTATAGGACAGGGGGAACAGCCCCAGCATTTT
TRBJ2-7	TRBV6-9	.	TRBD2	15	CASSAALAGDDEQYF	TGTGCCAGCAGCGCCGCCCTCGCGGGAGACGACGAGCAGTACTTC
TRBJ2-3	TRBV7-9	.	.	13	CASSLSTYRAQYF	TGTGCCAGCAGCTTATCGACTTACCGGGCGCAGTATTTT
TRBJ2-1	TRBV6-4	.	TRBD2	15	CASTPSGGSYNEQFF	TGTGCCAGCACACCTAGCGGGGGATCCTACAATGAGCAGTTCTTC
TRBJ2-7	TRBV9	.	.	14	CASSPGLTSYEQYF	TGTGCCAGCAGCCCGGGACTTACCTCCTACGAGCAGTACTTC
TRBJ1-2	TRBV7-2	.	.	11	CASSLAQGYTF	TGTGCCAGCAGCTTAGCGCAGGGCTACACCTTC
TRBJ1-1	TRBV7-9	.	TRBD1	14	CASSSQGGNTEAFF	TGTGCCAGCAGCTCACAGGGGGGGAACACTGAAGCTTTCTTT
TRBJ1-3	TRBV4-1	.	.	14	CASSLHDNGNTIYF	TGCGCCAGCAGCCTACACGACAATGGAAACACCATATATTTT
TRBJ1-2	TRBV6-6	.	.	11	CATVLNYGYTF	TGTGCAACAGTGCTGAACTATGGCTACACCTTC
TRBJ2-1	TRBV7-8	.	TRBD1	17	CASSFSGVNTGGNEQFF	TGTGCCAGCAGCTTTAGCGGCGTTAATACAGGGGGCAATGAGCAGTTCTTC
TRBJ1-6	TRBV10-3	.	TRBD1	16	CAIRLGEGAPNSPLHF	TGTGCCATCAGACTCGGGGAGGGGGCCCCCAATTCACCCCTCCACTTT
TRBJ1-4	TRBV6-5	.	.	14	CASSSVTTNEKLFF	TGTGCCAGCAGTTCTGTTACAACTAATGAAAAACTGTTTTTT
TRBJ2-5	TRBV10-3	few	TRBD1	15	CAISEYGTVQETQYF	TGTGCCATCAGTGAGTATGGGACAGTACAAGAGACCCAGTACTTC
TRBJ2-7	TRBV7-2	.	.	12	CASSRGSGEQYF	TGTGCCAGCAGCCGTGGAAGTGGCGAGCAGTACTTC
TRBJ2-7	TRBV13	.	.	12	CASSGGRGEQYF	TGTGCCAGCAGCGGGGGGCGTGGCGAGCAGTACTTC
TRBJ2-1	TRBV4-2	.	TRBD2	19	CASSQEDSGRTGRGNEQFF	TGTGCCAGCAGCCAAGAGGATAGCGGGAGGACAGGGAGGGGTAATGAGCAGTTCTTC
TRBJ2-7	TRBV19	.	.	17	CASSIGFYRVPAYEQYF	TGTGCCAGTAGTATAGGATTCTACAGGGTTCCAGCCTACGAGCAGTACTTC
TRBJ2-7	TRBV7-9	.	.	13	CASRPGQTYEQYF	TGTGCCAGCAGACCCGGACAGACCTACGAGCAGTACTTC
TRBJ1-2	TRBV28	.	.	14	CASSFLGQVYGYTF	TGTGCCAGCAGTTTCTTGGGGCAGGTCTATGGCTACACCTTC
TRBJ2-2	TRBV28	.	.	17	CASSFPWGQGGTGELFF	TGTGCCAGCAGTTTCCCCTGGGGGCAGGGGGGAACCGGGGAGCTGTTTTTT
TRBJ2-7	TRBV11-2	few	TRBD2	15	CASSPRGGRVREQYF	TGTGCCAGCAGCCCACGGGGCGGGAGAGTCAGGGAGCAGTACTTC